The following is a TCR beta chain sequence with its context. Antigen specificity is unknown. Germline lookup yields CDR1 MGHDK and CDR2 SYGVNS. The CDR3 extends over 15 amino acids. V trimming: 1 base; J trimming: 5 bases; junction bases outside the gene matches: 3. Method: immunoSEQ multiplex PCR; TCRdb's copy keeps in-frame clones and lacks some. The sample includes approximately 100,000 clones, 75% to 90% of them seen just once. The data belong to a study of graft-versus-host responses after intestinal transplantation. Across the study: Multivisceral, liver-intestinal, or isolated intestinal grafts went to recipients. Anti-thymocyte globulin induction was given to all recipients, followed by tacrolimus and steroids for roughly three years. Study-wide points: Some patients had graft-donor T cell macrochimerism. In their allografts, the ratios of graft-versus-host to host-versus-graft T cell clones were high. Investigators detected GvH clones in recipient marrow, with some emerging earlier in ileum or blood.

This receptor was obtained from a human donor who received an intestinal transplant. The V gene is TRBV25-1, the J gene TRBJ2-1; 9 bases map to TRBD2. Sequences were derived from unstimulated CD4+ T cells sorted from spleen or lymph node cells, sampled before intestinal transplant. CDR3 region: CASSEFGGGDNEQFF. CDR3 in DNA: TGTGCCAGCAGTGAATTTGGCGGGGGGGACAATGAGCAGTTCTTC. The full variable domain, completed using reference TRBV25-1 and TRBJ2-1, is EADIYQTPRYLVIGTGKKITLECSQTMGHDKMYWYQQDPGMELHLIHYSYGVNSTEKGDLSSESTVSRIRTEHFPLTLESARPSHTSQYLCASSEFGGGDNEQFFGPGTRLTVL.